The next 28 T cell receptor beta chains were all read from a single sample in a study of shared clonotypes between healthy human individuals. Method: immunoSEQ multiplex PCR; TCRdb's copy keeps in-frame clones and lacks some. The top ten clones hold around 1.4% of a sample with about 1 million clones, 65% to 75% of them seen once. Sequencing was done on a sample of memory CD4+ T cells sorted from blood. Subset noted: CD45RA-negative fraction. Receptor source: a man aged 18 to 29 in good health.

The CDR3 protein is CASSEQRARTQYF. CDR3 DNA: TGTGCCAGCAGTGAACAGCGTGCAAGGACCCAGTACTTC. J is TRBJ2-5 and V is TRBV25-1; D gene uncertain. This CDR3 has 13 amino acids. Germline-derived CDR1 and CDR2 are MGHDK and SYGVNS. Trimming pared 2 bases from V and 7 bases from J, leaving 11 bases between.

This clone was seen only once. The chain has TRBV9 and TRBJ2-2, with TRBD2 identical over 8 bases. CDR3 length: 15 amino acids. Germline V gives CDR1 SGDLS, CDR2 YYNGEE. V lost 6 bases and J lost 0; bases outside the gene matches: 4. The DNA for the CDR3 is TGTGCCAGCAAGAGCGGGGGCTCGAACACCGGGGAGCTGTTTTTT. It translates to CASKSGGSNTGELFF.

The CDR3 loop is CATRTKRDTQYF. CDR3 nucleotide sequence: TGTGCCACCCGGACCAAGAGAGATACGCAGTATTTT. This sequence joins TRBV19 and TRBJ2-3; D unclear. This CDR3 has 12 amino acids. Between the trimmed V and J ends, which lost 10 bases and 5 bases, there was a span of 13 bases. Germline lookup yields CDR1 LNHDA and CDR2 SQIVND (reference sequence).

This clone has ten or more counts. The CDR3 coding sequence is TGTGCCAGTAGTACGGGGGGGCGGATTGTCAACACTGAAGCTTTCTTT. Encoded protein: CASSTGGRIVNTEAFF. The J gene is TRBJ1-1, the V gene TRBV19; TRBD1 is a possible D gene (6 bases). The CDR3 has 16 amino acids. The V end was cut by 4 bases, the J end by 2 bases, with 17 bases between. The V gene's germline CDR1 is LNHDA and CDR2 SQIVND (reference sequence).

A single count supports this clone. V usage is TRBV10-2 and J usage is TRBJ2-7; 8 nucleotides agree with TRBD2. Germline V CDR1 and CDR2: WSHSY, SAAADI. This CDR3 is 15 amino acids long. The J segment lost 3 bases and the V segment lost 7 bases, leaving 11 bases of the junction unmatched. CDR3 DNA: TGCGCCAGCACGGGAAAGAAAGCGGGAGTCTACGAGCAGTACTTC. The encoded protein is CASTGKKAGVYEQYF.

This clone was seen a single time. This chain connects TRBV19 to TRBJ1-3; 7 bases align to TRBD1. The CDR3 is 16 amino acids. The V and J ends lost 5 bases and 0 bases, in that order; junction bases with no gene match: 7. CDR1 and CDR2 (germline): LNHDA, SQIVND (reference sequence). CDR3 amino acids: CASSAGTAGSGNTIYF. The CDR3, as DNA: TGTGCCAGTAGTGCCGGGACAGCCGGCTCTGGAAACACCATATATTTT.

This sequence joins TRBV30 and TRBJ2-7; TRBD1 or TRBD2 may be the D gene (5 bases each). The germline V and J ends were trimmed by 0 bases and 6 bases, with 9 bases remaining between them. CDR1 and CDR2 from the germline V gene are GTSNPN and SVGIG (reference sequence). CDR3 length: 12 residues. This CDR3 reads CAWSVLGVEQYF. The DNA for the CDR3 is TGTGCCTGGAGTGTACTAGGGGTCGAGCAGTACTTC.

The V call is TRBV2, the J call TRBJ2-5; TRBD2 matches at 11 bases. Germline V gives CDR1 SNHLY, CDR2 FYNNEI. The CDR3 length is 17 residues. The V segment lost 7 bases and the J segment 5 bases; nucleotides outside the gene matches: 15. CDR3 coding DNA: TGTGCCAGCATCGACCTTTTCGTAGCGGGAGGGGGGGAGACCCAGTACTTC. It translates to CASIDLFVAGGGETQYF.

The chain joins TRBV7-2 to TRBJ2-4; 7 bases line up with TRBD2. Per the germline V gene, CDR1 is SGHTA and CDR2 is FQGNSA. V lost 1 base to trimming and J lost 5 bases; unmatched junction nucleotides: 8. The CDR3 has 16 residues. CDR3 in DNA: TGTGCCAGCAGCTTAGGGGAGGGTTTACTTGAAAACATTCAGTACTTC. It encodes CASSLGEGLLENIQYF. The full variable domain, its missing parts supplied by reference TRBV7-2 and TRBJ2-4, is GAGVSQSPSNKVTEKGKDVELRCDPISGHTALYWYRQSLGQGLEFLIYFQGNSAPDKSGLPSDRFSAERTGGSVSTLTIQRTQQEDSAVYLCASSLGEGLLENIQYFGAGTRLSVL.

The V call is TRBV19, the J call TRBJ2-7; D uncertain. CDR3 length: 15 residues. Germline values: CDR1 LNHDA, CDR2 SQIVND (reference sequence). Trimming cost V 6 bases and J 2 bases, with 17 bases left between them. The CDR3 sequence is CASRPSFGGTYEQYF. The CDR3 DNA reads TGTGCCAGTAGACCCTCCTTTGGCGGTACCTACGAGCAGTACTTC.

This clone was seen just once. The chain joins TRBV7-6 to TRBJ2-3; TRBD2 matches 8 bases. J gave up 0 bases and V 7 bases, and 9 bases lay outside the gene matches. This CDR3 has 16 residues. Per germline, CDR1 SGHVS and CDR2 FNYEAQ. CDR3 nucleotides: TGTGCCAGCACCTTGGGGGCTAGCGGGAGCACAGATACGCAGTATTTT. Residues: CASTLGASGSTDTQYF. Combining the CDR3 with reference TRBV7-6 and TRBJ2-3 gives the whole variable domain GAGVSQSPRYKVTKRGQDVALRCDPISGHVSLYWYRQALGQGPEFLTYFNYEAQQDKSGLPNDRFSAERPEGSISTLTIQRTEQRDSAMYRCASTLGASGSTDTQYFGPGTRLTVL.

This clone showed up just a few times. The rearrangement joins TRBV7-9 to TRBJ1-2; D remains ambiguous. The CDR3 loop spans 13 amino acids. The germline CDR1 and CDR2 sequences are SEHNR and FQNEAQ (reference sequence). V was cut by 8 bases and J by 6 bases, with 16 bases left in between. The CDR3 spells CASAVGLPNGYTF. The CDR3 DNA is TGTGCCAGCGCAGTGGGCCTCCCCAATGGCTACACCTTC.

The V call is TRBV10-3, the J call TRBJ1-4; tentatively, D is TRBD1 (5 bases). V lost 9 bases to trimming and J lost 8 bases, with 10 bases between them. The CDR3 is made up of 11 amino acids. CDR1 and CDR2 (germline): ENHRY, SYGVKD. The CDR3 region is CAIGVGEKLFF. The CDR3, as DNA: TGTGCCATAGGGGTGGGGGAAAAACTGTTTTTT.

The chain recombines TRBV5-6 with TRBJ1-1; weak D call: TRBD1 (5 bases). Germline CDR1 SGHDT, CDR2 YYEEEE. V gave up 4 bases and J gave up 1 base, with 14 bases separating them. The CDR3 has 15 amino acids. CDR3 DNA sequence: TGTGCCAGCAGCAGCTACAGTGGGGGGAACACTGAAGCTTTCTTT. Amino acids: CASSSYSGGNTEAFF.

The J gene is TRBJ1-2, the V gene TRBV27; D is ambiguous. Germline CDR1 and CDR2: MNHEY and SMNVEV (reference sequence). V was clipped by 5 bases and J by 3 bases, with 10 bases between them. This CDR3 is built from 13 residues. The CDR3 reads CASSPLSYYGYTF. The CDR3 region has the DNA TGTGCCAGCAGTCCCCTATCGTACTATGGCTACACCTTC.

The V and J genes are TRBV27 and TRBJ2-7, with D perhaps matching TRBD2 (5 bases). V was shortened by 4 bases and J by 6 bases, with 13 bases between the two germline ends. The germline gives CDR1 MNHEY, CDR2 SMNVEV (reference sequence). The CDR3 covers 13 residues. CDR3 sequence reads: CASSSGFGGEQYF. CDR3 in DNA: TGTGCCAGCAGTTCGGGGTTCGGCGGCGAGCAGTACTTC.

The chain is built from TRBV10-1 and TRBJ2-7, with 9 bases lining up with TRBD1. After removal of 2 bases from V and 3 bases from J, the junction contained 5 bases not matched to a gene. The germline gives CDR1 WNHNN, CDR2 SYGVQD (reference sequence). This CDR3 has 15 amino acids. The CDR3, as DNA: TGCGCCAGCAGTGAGGGACAGGGGTCCGGCTACGAGCAGTACTTC. This encodes CASSEGQGSGYEQYF.

This chain uses TRBV9 with TRBJ1-6, with TRBD1 matching 10 bases. Germline assignment: CDR1 SGDLS and CDR2 YYNGEE. V lost 3 bases, J lost 7 bases, and 13 bases stayed unmatched. This CDR3 has 18 residues. The CDR3 DNA follows: TGTGCCAGCAGCGAGACTCCCTTAGGACAGGGGGACAATTCACCCCTCCACTTT. This encodes CASSETPLGQGDNSPLHF.

The chain has TRBV10-2 and TRBJ1-6; no clear D. The CDR3 has 14 residues. V dropped 6 bases and J dropped 6 bases, with 12 bases sitting between them. Germline assignment: CDR1 WSHSY and CDR2 SAAADI. CDR3 protein: CASRPTRSNSPLHF. CDR3 sequence (DNA): TGCGCCAGCAGACCAACACGGAGTAATTCACCCCTCCACTTT.

The chain is built from TRBV7-2 and TRBJ2-7; 8 nucleotides line up with TRBD1. Germline assignment: CDR1 SGHTA and CDR2 FQGNSA. V shed 3 bases, J shed 3 bases, and the junction held 7 bases outside the gene matches. The CDR3 contains 15 residues. The CDR3 DNA is TGTGCCAGCAGCTTGCAGGGGGCGTCATTCTACGAGCAGTACTTC. Its translation is CASSLQGASFYEQYF.

The chain joins TRBV29-1 to TRBJ2-5; 9 positions agree with TRBD1. Trimming at V came to 2 bases and at J to 3 bases, leaving 16 bases not matched to a gene. This CDR3 contains 18 residues. CDR1 is SQVTM and CDR2 is ANQGSEA in the germline V gene. CDR3 amino acids: CSVEFIGQGMHLKETQYF. CDR3 in DNA: TGCAGCGTTGAATTCATAGGACAGGGGATGCATTTGAAAGAGACCCAGTACTTC.

This clone has more than one count but fewer than ten. The gene calls are TRBV5-6 and TRBJ1-6; the match to TRBD1 covers 7 bases. V lost 5 bases and J lost 6; bases outside the gene matches: 5. The CDR3 is 14 residues long. Germline V gene sequence: CDR1 SGHDT, CDR2 YYEEEE. CDR3 sequence (DNA): TGTGCCAGCAGTCCAGGGACAGTTAATTCACCCCTCCACTTT. Protein product: CASSPGTVNSPLHF.

The chain recombines TRBV15 with TRBJ2-3, with 8 bases identical to TRBD2. Germline V CDR1 and CDR2: LNHNV, YYDKDF (reference sequence). The CDR3 covers 16 residues. V gave up 0 bases and J gave up 0 bases; unmatched junction bases: 2. CDR3 loop: CATSREAGDSTDTQYF. CDR3 DNA sequence: TGTGCCACCAGCAGAGAAGCGGGAGATAGCACAGATACGCAGTATTTT.

The chain has TRBV5-5 and TRBJ1-1; D uncertain. CDR3 length equals 15 residues. The germline V gene encodes CDR1 SGHKS and CDR2 YYEKEE (reference sequence). V was pared by 4 bases and J by 0 bases, with 13 bases between. CDR3 sequence: CASSTEAGMNTEAFF. The CDR3 nucleotides are TGTGCCAGCAGCACGGAGGCGGGGATGAACACTGAAGCTTTCTTT.

The chain carries TRBV10-3 and TRBJ1-5; no clear D gene. Germline CDR1 is ENHRY and CDR2 is SYGVKD. The V end lost 7 bases, the J end lost 0 bases, and 13 bases lay between the germline ends. The CDR3 has 15 amino acids. As DNA, the CDR3 is TGTGCCATCATCCGCCGGGTTTATAGCAATCAGCCCCAGCATTTT. Residues: CAIIRRVYSNQPQHF.

This chain connects TRBV2 to TRBJ1-1; unclear D gene. V was pared by 6 bases and J by 5 bases, with 7 bases between. Germline CDR1 is SNHLY and CDR2 is FYNNEI. The CDR3 spans 11 residues. This chain's CDR3 is CASRRVTEAFF. For the CDR3, the DNA is TGTGCCAGCAGGAGGGTAACTGAAGCTTTCTTT.

This clone came up a few times. The same CDR3 can be traced to other DNA sequences in this sample. The V gene is TRBV5-6, the J gene TRBJ2-3; 7 positions match TRBD1. The V and J ends lost 4 bases and 1 base, in that order; junction bases with no gene match: 3. CDR1 SGHDT and CDR2 YYEEEE come from the germline V gene. This CDR3 spans 14 amino acids. The CDR3 region is CASSRGQGTDTQYF. The CDR3 DNA is TGTGCCAGCAGCCGAGGACAGGGCACAGATACGCAGTATTTT.

The chain uses TRBV10-2 and TRBJ2-3; the D call may be TRBD1 or TRBD2 (5 bases each). Deletions cut 6 bases from V and 4 bases from J, with 17 bases between. Germline-derived CDR1 and CDR2 are WSHSY and SAAADI. The CDR3 length is 15 residues. CDR3 residues: CASSGLGRESDTQYF. CDR3 nucleotides: TGCGCCAGCAGCGGCTTAGGCAGGGAGTCAGATACGCAGTATTTT.